The clone carrying this T cell receptor (beta chain) was counted many times. Its antigen is not known. As for time point: sample taken at primary tumor resection. Without sorting, whole RNA was sequenced from tumor, nontumor lung or frozen PBMC. TCRdb analysed the 5' RACE reads with MiXCR anew, one entry per CDR3 protein. The data contain about 9,800 distinct CDR3 sequences, 6% to 7% of them singletons. The sample originates from a study of spatial heterogeneity in lung cancer. Study-level findings and limits: Sequencing reached an estimated coverage of tumor T cells that was only around 6.6% for alpha chains and more than 12% for beta chains. Expanded alpha and beta TCR counts within tumors tracked tumor mutation counts.

This sequence originates from a male donor with early-stage non-small cell lung cancer. This sample comprised lung tumor tissue, obtained at surgery.

The CDR3 DNA follows: TGCGCCAGCAGCTCGGGTCTAGCGGGAGGAAAGTACACCGGGGAGCTGTTTTTT. Amino acid sequence: CASSSGLAGGKYTGELFF. V usage is TRBV5-1 and J usage is TRBJ2-2; 11 positions match TRBD2. CDR3 size: 18 residues. Germline CDR1 and CDR2: SGHRS and YFSETQ. Losses at the gene ends were 3 bases for V and 3 bases for J; bases not matched to a gene: 10.